This is a list of T cell receptor beta chains from one sample in a study of blood T cell repertoires in COVID-19. TCRdb's table, derived via immunoSEQ multiplex PCR, lists solely in-frame clones and lacks some. Of about 87,000 clones detected, around 82% appear once; the ten largest clones hold approximately 3%. Sequencing used peripheral blood. All receptors come from an elderly woman with COVID-19, enrolled during active disease. Both conserved end residues are part of each CDR3. The D gene is left open where the match is weak. Size values are once, few and many counts, or a class for expanded clones, and some rows have none.

size	D	V	J	CDR3	DNA
-	-	TRBV18	TRBJ1-6	CASSLRLQTGERFYSPLHF	TGTGCCAGCTCACTCCGGCTACAGACCGGGGAGAGGTTTTATTCACCCCTCCACTTT
few	TRBD2	TRBV7-9	TRBJ2-1	CASSLRGLASGNEQFF	TGTGCCAGCAGCTTACGGGGACTAGCATCGGGAAATGAGCAGTTCTTC
-	-	TRBV9	TRBJ1-6	CASSVGGTPVNSPLHF	TGTGCCAGCAGCGTGGGGGGGACGCCAGTAAATTCACCCCTCCACTTT
-	TRBD1	TRBV9	TRBJ1-1	CASSPRDRVQTEAFF	TGTGCCAGCAGCCCCCGGGACAGGGTGCAAACTGAAGCTTTCTTT
-	TRBD2	TRBV7-2	TRBJ2-3	CASSSGLAGVTDTQYF	TGTGCCAGCAGCTCCGGACTAGCGGGGGTTACAGATACGCAGTATTTT
-	-	TRBV14	TRBJ1-2	CASSQLGAFGYGYTF	TGTGCCAGCAGCCAATTGGGGGCCTTTGGCTATGGCTACACCTTC
-	TRBD2	TRBV5-4	TRBJ2-2	CASSRRLAGDTGELFF	TGTGCCAGCAGCCGCCGACTAGCGGGGGACACCGGGGAGCTGTTTTTT
once	TRBD1	TRBV29-1	TRBJ2-3	CSVETGADTQYF	TGCAGCGTTGAAACAGGGGCAGATACGCAGTATTTT
-	-	TRBV4-1	TRBJ2-1	CASSQDKAHEQFF	TGCGCCAGCAGCCAAGATAAAGCTCATGAGCAGTTCTTC
-	TRBD1	TRBV3-1/TRBV3-2	TRBJ2-7	CASSPPGQTWEQYF	TGTGCCAGCAGCCCACCGGGACAGACGTGGGAGCAGTACTTC
-	-	TRBV10-3	TRBJ2-7	CAISPTENEQYF	TGTGCCATCAGTCCAACAGAGAACGAGCAGTACTTC
-	-	TRBV6-5	TRBJ2-4	CASKTNAGNIQYF	TGTGCCAGTAAAACTAATGCGGGAAACATTCAGTACTTC
-	-	TRBV18	TRBJ2-3	CASSLNAHLDTQYF	TGTGCCAGCTCACTCAACGCGCATCTAGATACGCAGTATTTT
once	-	TRBV29-1	TRBJ2-5	CSVELFGMGTQYF	TGCAGCGTTGAATTATTCGGGATGGGGACCCAGTACTTC
-	-	TRBV28	TRBJ1-2	CASSRLTAYYGYTF	TGTGCCAGCAGTCGATTGACAGCGTACTATGGCTACACCTTC
-	TRBD1	TRBV7-2	TRBJ1-2	CASSLGQGAGYGYTF	TGTGCCAGCAGCTTAGGACAGGGGGCGGGGTATGGCTACACCTTC
-	TRBD1	TRBV30	TRBJ2-7	CAWSRDRGYEQYF	TGTGCCTGGAGTCGGGACAGGGGGTACGAGCAGTACTTC
once	TRBD1	TRBV6-5	TRBJ1-2	CASSFGQGVGYTF	TGTGCCAGCAGTTTTGGACAGGGGGTTGGCTACACCTTC
-	-	TRBV30	TRBJ2-7	CAWRYSYEQYF	TGTGCCTGGAGGTACAGCTACGAGCAGTACTTC
-	TRBD1	TRBV5-1	TRBJ1-1	CASSLGPSHGERQGSGFEAFF	TGCGCCAGCAGCTTGGGCCCCTCGCATGGGGAAAGACAGGGTTCGGGCTTTGAAGCTTTCTTT
-	TRBD2	TRBV2	TRBJ2-3	CASSGLAGVDTQYF	TGTGCCAGCAGTGGACTAGCGGGGGTAGATACGCAGTATTTT
-	-	TRBV10-3	TRBJ2-2	CAISESNRNTGELFF	TGTGCCATCAGTGAGTCTAACAGGAACACCGGGGAGCTGTTTTTT
-	-	TRBV6-4	TRBJ2-3	CASSEGGTYTDTQYF	TGTGCCAGCAGTGAAGGCGGGACCTACACAGATACGCAGTATTTT
-	TRBD2	TRBV7-8	TRBJ2-7	CASRPGTRDLNEQYF	TGTGCCAGCCGCCCCGGGACTAGGGACTTGAACGAGCAGTACTTC
-	-	TRBV11-1	TRBJ1-1	CASSLRWTEAFF	TGTGCCAGCAGCCTTCGGTGGACTGAAGCTTTCTTT
-	-	TRBV4-1	TRBJ1-2	CASSRPQGPDGYTF	TGCGCCAGCAGCCGCCCCCAGGGGCCGGATGGCTACACCTTC
-	-	TRBV5-5	TRBJ1-1	CASSLGGRTEAFF	TGTGCCAGCAGCTTGGGGGGCAGAACTGAAGCTTTCTTT
-	-	TRBV15	TRBJ2-4	CATSRDLGPLDIQYF	TGTGCCACCAGCAGAGATCTGGGGCCGCTGGACATTCAGTACTTC
-	TRBD2	TRBV27	TRBJ2-5	CASSLSRLAGDRETQYF	TGTGCCAGCAGTTTATCCCGACTAGCGGGAGACAGGGAGACCCAGTACTTC
-	TRBD2	TRBV3-1/TRBV3-2	TRBJ2-1	CASSRGLAGGEQFF	TGTGCCAGCAGCCGGGGACTAGCGGGAGGTGAGCAGTTCTTC
-	-	TRBV6-2/TRBV6-3	TRBJ2-7	CASSRQSYEQYF	TGTGCCAGCAGTCGACAGAGCTACGAGCAGTACTTC
-	-	TRBV9	TRBJ2-3	CASSPRTGTDTQYF	TGTGCCAGCAGCCCCCGGACAGGCACAGATACGCAGTATTTT
few	-	TRBV16	TRBJ2-3	CASSQSGLLTDTQYF	TGTGCCAGCAGCCAAAGTGGCCTCCTCACAGATACGCAGTATTTT
-	-	TRBV30	TRBJ1-2	CAWSVGQGNGYTF	TGTGCCTGGAGTGTAGGGCAGGGGAATGGCTACACCTTC
-	TRBD2	TRBV7-3	TRBJ2-1	CASSPQLAGDYNEQFF	TGTGCCAGCAGCCCTCAACTAGCGGGGGACTACAATGAGCAGTTCTTC
-	-	TRBV9	TRBJ2-2	CASSPRRPNTGELFF	TGTGCCAGCAGCCCTAGGCGACCGAACACCGGGGAGCTGTTTTTT
-	-	TRBV1	TRBJ2-2	CTSSQGLAGGSTGELFF	TGCACCAGCAGCCAGGGACTAGCGGGAGGTAGTACCGGGGAGCTGTTTTTT
once	-	TRBV7-3	TRBJ2-5	CASRLFPEETQYF	TGTGCCAGTAGACTATTCCCCGAAGAGACCCAGTACTTC
few	-	TRBV10-1	TRBJ1-6	CASRLREGVSPLHF	TGCGCCAGCAGGCTCAGGGAGGGGGTGTCACCCCTCCACTTT
-	TRBD1	TRBV9	TRBJ2-2	CASANRQGSLAGELFF	TGTGCCAGCGCTAATCGACAGGGGAGTCTTGCCGGGGAGCTGTTTTTT
-	TRBD1	TRBV6-5	TRBJ2-7	CASSSPDRGGRYEQYF	TGTGCCAGCAGTTCCCCAGACAGGGGTGGTCGCTACGAGCAGTACTTC
once	-	TRBV19	TRBJ1-6	CASSIRSATAGSPLHF	TGTGCCAGTAGTATTCGGTCCGCGACCGCGGGCTCACCCCTCCACTTT
-	TRBD1	TRBV30	TRBJ1-2	CAWSVLVQGGGYTF	TGTGCCTGGAGTGTACTCGTGCAGGGGGGAGGCTACACCTTC
-	TRBD2	TRBV12-5	TRBJ2-2	CASGMGLAGGTGELFF	TGTGCTAGTGGTATGGGACTAGCGGGAGGCACCGGGGAGCTGTTTTTT
-	-	TRBV5-5	TRBJ1-3	CASSLELRLTGNTIYF	TGTGCCAGCAGCTTGGAATTAAGACTAACGGGAAACACCATATATTTT
-	TRBD1	TRBV10-3	TRBJ1-1	CATKPGQGTSMNTEAFF	TGTGCCACAAAGCCGGGACAGGGGACGTCCATGAACACTGAAGCTTTCTTT
-	-	TRBV19	TRBJ2-1	CASSIGLLASTEQFF	TGTGCCAGTAGTATAGGACTGCTCGCCAGCACTGAGCAGTTCTTC
-	-	TRBV7-2	TRBJ2-3	CASSLQGSTDTQYF	TGTGCCAGCAGCTTACAGGGGAGCACAGATACGCAGTATTTT
few	-	TRBV15	TRBJ1-2	CATSRVANYGYTF	TGTGCCACCAGCAGAGTAGCTAACTATGGCTACACCTTC
once	-	TRBV6-5	TRBJ1-4	CASSYTAAKAEKLFF	TGTGCCAGCAGCTATACAGCGGCCAAAGCCGAAAAACTGTTTTTT
-	-	TRBV2	TRBJ2-2	CASISIPANTGELFF	TGTGCCAGCATTTCTATCCCGGCGAACACCGGGGAGCTGTTTTTT
-	-	TRBV5-8	TRBJ2-5	CASSHGTTQETQYF	TGTGCCAGCAGCCACGGGACAACCCAAGAGACCCAGTACTTC
-	TRBD1	TRBV18	TRBJ1-2	CASSPPGTGKGYTF	TGTGCCAGCTCACCACCAGGGACAGGGAAGGGCTACACCTTC
-	-	TRBV18	TRBJ1-1	CASSPGRMNTEAFF	TGTGCCAGCTCACCGGGGCGGATGAACACTGAAGCTTTCTTT
-	TRBD2	TRBV14	TRBJ2-3	CASSPLAGTDTQYF	TGTGCCAGCAGCCCACTAGCGGGCACAGATACGCAGTATTTT
-	TRBD2	TRBV7-2	TRBJ2-7	CASRITSGGASYEQYF	TGTGCCAGCAGAATAACTAGCGGGGGGGCATCCTACGAGCAGTACTTC